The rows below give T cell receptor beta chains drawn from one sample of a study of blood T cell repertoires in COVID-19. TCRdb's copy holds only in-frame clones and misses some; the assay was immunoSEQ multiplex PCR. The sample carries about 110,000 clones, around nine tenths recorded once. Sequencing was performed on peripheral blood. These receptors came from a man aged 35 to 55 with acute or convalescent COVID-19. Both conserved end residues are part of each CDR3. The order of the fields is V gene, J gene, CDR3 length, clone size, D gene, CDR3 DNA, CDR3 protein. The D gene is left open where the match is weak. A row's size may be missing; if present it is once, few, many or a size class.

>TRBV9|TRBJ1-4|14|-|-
TGTGCCAGCAGCGTAGCGCCAGATAATGAAAAACTGTTTTTT
CASSVAPDNEKLFF
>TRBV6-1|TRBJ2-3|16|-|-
TGTGCCAGCAGTGAAGCAGGCCTAGCCGGCACAGATACGCAGTATTTT
CASSEAGLAGTDTQYF
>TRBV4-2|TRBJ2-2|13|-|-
TGTGCCAGCAGCCAGAGGAGCGGCGGGGAGCTGTTTTTT
CASSQRSGGELFF
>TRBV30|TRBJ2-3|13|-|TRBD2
TGTGCCTGGAGTCTAGCGGGACCAGATACGCAGTATTTT
CAWSLAGPDTQYF
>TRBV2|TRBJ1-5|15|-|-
TGTGCCAGCAGTGAAGCGGACAGTAGCAATCAGCCCCAGCATTTT
CASSEADSSNQPQHF
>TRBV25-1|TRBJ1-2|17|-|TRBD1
TGTGCCAGCAGTGAATCTCTTCCGGGACAGGGGGCGCATGGCTACACCTTC
CASSESLPGQGAHGYTF
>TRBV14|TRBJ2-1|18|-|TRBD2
TGTGCCAGCAGCCAAGAGGGACTAGCGGGAGGAGCCTACAATGAGCAGTTCTTC
CASSQEGLAGGAYNEQFF
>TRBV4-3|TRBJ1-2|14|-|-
TGCGCCAGCAGCCAAGACCCACGGAACTATGGCTACACCTTC
CASSQDPRNYGYTF
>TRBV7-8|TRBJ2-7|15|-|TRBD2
TGTGCCAGCAGCTTCTACGACTTCGGGCTAGCGGGGCTACTATTC
CASSFYDFGLAGLLF
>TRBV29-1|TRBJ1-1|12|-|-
TGCAGCGTTGGTGTGCGGAACACTGAAGCTTTCTTT
CSVGVRNTEAFF
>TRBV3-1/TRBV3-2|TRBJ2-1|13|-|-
TGTGCCAGCAGCCAAGGGCAGGGTCAATGGGAGTTCTTC
CASSQGQGQWEFF
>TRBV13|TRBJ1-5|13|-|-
TGTGCCAGCAGCCCCGGTCTGAATCAGCCCCAGCATTTT
CASSPGLNQPQHF
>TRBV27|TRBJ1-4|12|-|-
TGTGCCAGCAGTTGGGTGGGGGGAAAACTGTTTTTT
CASSWVGGKLFF
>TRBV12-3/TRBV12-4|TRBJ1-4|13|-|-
TGTGCCAGCAGCCCTACCGGTAATGAAAAACTGTTTTTT
CASSPTGNEKLFF
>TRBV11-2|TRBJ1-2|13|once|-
TGTGCCAGCAGCGACAGGACGCGATATGGCTACACCTTC
CASSDRTRYGYTF
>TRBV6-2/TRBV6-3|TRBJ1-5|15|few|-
TGTGCCAGCAGCGCCCTTGGGAGGGGCAATCAGCCCCAGCATTTT
CASSALGRGNQPQHF
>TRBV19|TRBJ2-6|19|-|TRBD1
TGTGCCAGTAGTCGACAGGGGCCCGGTACTTCCTCTGGGGCCAACGTCCTGACTTTC
CASSRQGPGTSSGANVLTF
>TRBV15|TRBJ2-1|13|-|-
TGTGCCACCAGCGTGCAGGGGAACAATGAGCAGTTCTTC
CATSVQGNNEQFF
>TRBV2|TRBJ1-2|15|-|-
TGTGCCAGCAGTGAAGTTGGTACATCCTCATGGGGCTACACCTTC
CASSEVGTSSWGYTF
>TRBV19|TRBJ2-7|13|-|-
TGTGCCAGTAGTATCAGATACTCCTACGAGCAGTACTTC
CASSIRYSYEQYF
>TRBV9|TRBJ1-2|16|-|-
TGTGCCAGCAGCGTTTCCTCTACCAGGGGCTTCTATGGCTACACCTTC
CASSVSSTRGFYGYTF
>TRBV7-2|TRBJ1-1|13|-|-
TGTGCCAGCAGCTTAGTAGCGAACACTGAAGCTTTCTTT
CASSLVANTEAFF
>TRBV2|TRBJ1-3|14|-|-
TGTGCCAGCAGCCCCAGGAATTTGGGAAACACCATATATTTT
CASSPRNLGNTIYF
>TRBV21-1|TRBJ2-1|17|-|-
TGTGCCAGCAGCAAAGCTAGCGGGGGGGCGGTATACAATGAGCAGTTCTTC
CASSKASGGAVYNEQFF
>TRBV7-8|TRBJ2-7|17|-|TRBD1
TGTGCCAGCAGCATAAGGACAGGGAGTTACGGAGGGCGCGAGCAGTACTTC
CASSIRTGSYGGREQYF
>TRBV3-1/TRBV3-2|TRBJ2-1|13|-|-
TGTGCCAGCAGCCATAACAGTTACAATGAGCAGTTCTTC
CASSHNSYNEQFF
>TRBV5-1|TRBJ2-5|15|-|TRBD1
TGCGCCAGCAGCACCCGACAGGGGGAGGAAGAGACCCAGTACTTC
CASSTRQGEEETQYF
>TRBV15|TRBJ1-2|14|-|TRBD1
TGTGCCACCAGCAGAGATAGGGCAGGGGGGCCCCGCACCTTC
CATSRDRAGGPRTF